This T cell receptor beta chain comes out of a study of response to subunit inactivated influenza vaccine. This clonotype was found a few times. The antigen remains unidentified. Findings and caveats of the study: The authors proposed limited new T cell recruitment per seasonal influenza vaccination.

TCRdb used MiXCR to reprocess the RT-PCR reads, holding one entry per CDR3 protein. The sample has about 530,000 distinct CDR3 sequences, 12% seen once. This CDR3 is 15 amino acids long. Trimming pared 6 bases from V and 0 bases from J, leaving 11 bases between. Germline CDR1 is MNHNS and CDR2 is SASEGT. The source is a man aged 50 to 60 who received an inactivated influenza vaccine. J is TRBJ2-2 and V is TRBV6-1; possibly TRBD1 or TRBD2 for D (5 bases each). The starting material was PBMCs from blood, obtained on the day of vaccination. The CDR3 nucleotides are TGTGCCAGCAGAGGGACGGTCGCGAACACCGGGGAGCTGTTTTTT. Protein product: CASRGTVANTGELFF.